The TCR beta chain described here comes from a study of blood T cell repertoires in COVID-19. Study details: Samples representing acute and convalescent COVID-19 were sourced from the United States, Italy and Spain. From T cells, B-cell-depleted T cells, or PBMCs came the material, which was cDNA or gDNA.

The Seattle patients joined while their infection was active and were tracked longitudinally afterward. The CDR3 is made up of 12 amino acids. V lost 2 bases and J lost 5, with 7 bases in between. CDR1 SGHDT and CDR2 YYEEEE come from the germline V gene. Original processing notes: Reference gene primer amplification yielded estimated nucleated cell counts. Only in-frame clones appear in the TCRdb table, and some are missing; sequencing was by immunoSEQ multiplex PCR. Clone size and the V and J calls come from that table; the DNA yielded D and trimming. The data show roughly 410,000 clones, approximately 89% seen once.

Sample: peripheral blood. The source of this sequence is a woman aged 60-70 years with COVID-19, enrolled during active disease. The V gene is TRBV5-6, the J gene TRBJ1-1; TRBD1 might be the D (5 bases). In DNA form, the CDR3 reads TGTGCCAGCAGCTTCCGGGGGACTGAAGCTTTCTTT. It is translated as CASSFRGTEAFF.